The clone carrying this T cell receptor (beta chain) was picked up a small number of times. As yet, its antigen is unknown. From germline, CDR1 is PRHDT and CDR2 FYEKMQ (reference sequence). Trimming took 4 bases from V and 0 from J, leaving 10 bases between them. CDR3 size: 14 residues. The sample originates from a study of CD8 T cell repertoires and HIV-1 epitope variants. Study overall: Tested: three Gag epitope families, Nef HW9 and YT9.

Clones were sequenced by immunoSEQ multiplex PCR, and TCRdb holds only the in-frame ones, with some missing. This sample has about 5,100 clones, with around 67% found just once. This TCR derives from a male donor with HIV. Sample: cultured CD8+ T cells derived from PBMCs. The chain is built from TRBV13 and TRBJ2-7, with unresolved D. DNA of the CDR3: TGTGCCAGCAGCTCCTCCGAGAGCTCCTACGAGCAGTACTTC. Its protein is CASSSSESSYEQYF.